The 17 T cell receptor beta chains below all came from one sample that was sequenced in a study of blood T cell repertoires in COVID-19. Generated by immunoSEQ multiplex PCR, the TCRdb table keeps only in-frame clones and is missing some. This sample has approximately 300,000 clones, with roughly 90% found just once. The sample taken for sequencing was peripheral blood. Receptors originate from a woman aged 25 to 39 with COVID-19, enrolled during active disease.

The table lists this clone with a few counts. The CDR3 here is CASSPQWTGSWVYGYTF. CDR3 DNA: TGTGCCAGTAGCCCACAGTGGACAGGCTCGTGGGTCTATGGCTACACCTTC. V usage is TRBV19 and J usage is TRBJ1-2; 7 nucleotides agree with TRBD1. The CDR3 runs 17 residues. J gave up 4 bases and V 6 bases, and 17 bases lay outside the gene matches. Germline CDR1 and CDR2: LNHDA and SQIVND (reference sequence).

This chain links TRBV5-6 with TRBJ1-3; D not certain. The germline V and J ends were trimmed by 1 base and 3 bases, with 11 bases remaining between them. Germline CDR1 and CDR2: SGHDT and YYEEEE. This CDR3 is 15 amino acids long. CDR3 sequence: CASSLRGMGGNTIYF. CDR3 coding DNA: TGTGCCAGCAGCTTGAGAGGAATGGGTGGAAACACCATATATTTT.

This clone was seen only a few times. The CDR3 sequence is CASSPTTGSNTEAFF. The DNA for the CDR3 is TGCGCCAGCAGCCCGACCACAGGGTCGAACACTGAAGCTTTCTTT. The chain employs TRBV5-1 and TRBJ1-1; maybe TRBD1 (6 bases). Germline CDR1 and CDR2: SGHRS and YFSETQ. The CDR3 is 15 amino acids. V was cut by 4 bases and J by 1 base, with 14 bases left in between.

The J gene is TRBJ2-3, the V gene TRBV3-1 (or the pseudogene TRBV3-2), with 8 positions matching TRBD2. Germline V gene data show CDR1 as LGHDT and CDR2 as YNNKEL (reference sequence). Trimming removed 1 base from V and 0 bases from J; junction bases left unmatched: 6. The CDR3 consists of 17 residues. CDR3 DNA: TGTGCCAGCAGCCAAGTAAGTTCGGGAGGGAGCACAGATACGCAGTATTTT. Encoded protein: CASSQVSSGGSTDTQYF.

The chain couples TRBV6-5 to TRBJ2-7; tentative D call: TRBD2 (5 bases). This CDR3 contains 14 residues. V was clipped by 8 bases and J by 4 bases, with 18 bases between them. The germline gives CDR1 MNHEY, CDR2 SVGAGI. The CDR3 region is CASFPQDSSYEQYF. The CDR3 nucleotides are TGTGCCAGCTTCCCTCAGGACTCCTCTTACGAGCAGTACTTC.

This clone was recorded a few times. The chain has TRBV5-1 and TRBJ1-6; possibly TRBD1 for D (6 bases). The CDR3 extends over 13 amino acids. V lost 0 bases and J 10 bases, leaving 8 bases between the germline ends. Germline-derived CDR1 and CDR2 are SGHRS and YFSETQ. The CDR3 DNA follows: TGCGCCAGCAGCTTGGGTGACAGGTCACCCCTCCACTTT. Residues: CASSLGDRSPLHF.

This clone was seen a few times. The chain joins TRBV18 to TRBJ1-1, with TRBD1 as a possible D gene (6 bases). The CDR3 is 13 amino acids. V lost 6 bases and J 0 bases, leaving 8 bases between the germline ends. Germline CDR1 is KGHSH and CDR2 is LQKENI. CDR3 sequence: CASSDRMNTEAFF. For the CDR3, the DNA is TGTGCCAGCTCCGACAGGATGAACACTGAAGCTTTCTTT.

This rearrangement joins TRBV12-3 or TRBV12-4 to TRBJ2-2, with D hard to call. V dropped 8 bases and J dropped 5 bases, with 9 bases sitting between them. The CDR3 spans 12 residues. The CDR3 DNA is TGTGCCAGCTCAGGTGCAACCGGGGAGCTGTTTTTT. It specifies CASSGATGELFF.

V is TRBV4-3 and J is TRBJ2-1; D uncertain. The CDR3 totals 13 residues. Germline V gives CDR1 LGHNA, CDR2 YSLEER. Deletions cut 3 bases from V and 7 bases from J, with 10 bases between. The CDR3 nucleotides are TGCGCCAGCAGCCACCTTACACAGAATGAGCAGTTCTTC. Amino acid sequence: CASSHLTQNEQFF.

The chain is built from TRBV7-2 and TRBJ2-3, with TRBD2 matching over 11 bases. From germline, CDR1 is SGHTA and CDR2 FQGNSA. With V trimmed by 5 bases and J by 4 bases, 5 bases remained unmatched. The CDR3 consists of 15 residues. The CDR3: CASSLSGGGPDTQYF. The CDR3 bases are TGTGCCAGCAGCCTTAGCGGGGGGGGGCCAGATACGCAGTATTTT.

V and J are TRBV20-1 and TRBJ2-3; 7 nucleotides match TRBD2. The germline gives CDR1 DFQATT, CDR2 SNEGSKA (reference sequence). Unmatched junction bases numbered 11, after V lost 3 bases and J lost 5 bases. There are 15 residues in the CDR3. The CDR3: CSASYQGGIGDTQYF. The CDR3 nucleotides are TGCAGTGCTAGTTACCAGGGAGGGATTGGAGATACGCAGTATTTT.

The genes are TRBV5-1 and TRBJ1-2; possible D gene TRBD1, 5 bases. The CDR3 is made up of 14 amino acids. V dropped 0 bases and J dropped 6 bases, with 12 bases sitting between them. Germline-derived CDR1 and CDR2 are SGHRS and YFSETQ. CDR3 in DNA: TGCGCCAGCAGCTTGGAAACCACAGGTGATGGCTACACCTTC. This encodes CASSLETTGDGYTF.

The V call is TRBV7-9, the J call TRBJ2-7, with a tentative D call TRBD2 (5 bases). Germline V gives CDR1 SEHNR, CDR2 FQNEAQ (reference sequence). The CDR3 is 16 amino acids. Trimming removed 0 bases at V and 1 base at J, with 13 bases between. The CDR3 spells CASSLAGSASSYEQYF. The CDR3 DNA is TGTGCCAGCAGCTTAGCGGGGAGTGCGTCGTCCTACGAGCAGTACTTC.

This clone occurred once. The chain is built from TRBV18 and TRBJ1-1, with D possibly matching TRBD1 (5 bases). The V gene's germline CDR1 is KGHSH and CDR2 LQKENI. The V gene lost 3 bases and the J gene lost 3 bases, with 14 bases spanning the gap. This CDR3 is built from 15 residues. This CDR3 reads CASSPLQSRDTEAFF. CDR3 coding DNA: TGTGCCAGCTCACCTCTCCAATCCAGGGACACTGAAGCTTTCTTT.

The CDR3 nucleotides are TGTGCCAGCTACCGGGGTACCGGGGAGCTGTTTTTT. Its protein is CASYRGTGELFF. The chain has TRBV25-1 and TRBJ2-2; D perhaps matches TRBD2 (5 bases). CDR3 length equals 12 residues. Trimming stripped 8 bases from V and 5 bases from J, with 9 bases between. Germline V CDR1 and CDR2: MGHDK, SYGVNS.

This clone has only one observation. The rearrangement links TRBV7-2 to TRBJ2-1, with 16 bases lining up with TRBD2. After removal of 4 bases from V and 11 bases from J, the junction contained 8 bases not matched to a gene. Germline V gene data show CDR1 as SGHTA and CDR2 as FQGNSA. The CDR3 loop spans 16 amino acids. The CDR3 spells CASSSPGTSGRGQQFF. CDR3 sequence (DNA): TGTGCCAGCAGCTCACCCGGGACTAGCGGGAGGGGTCAGCAGTTCTTC. The whole variable domain, filled in from reference TRBV7-2 and TRBJ2-1, reads GAGVSQSPSNKVTEKGKDVELRCDPISGHTALYWYRQSLGQGLEFLIYFQGNSAPDKSGLPSDRFSAERTGGSVSTLTIQRTQQEDSAVYLCASSSPGTSGRGQQFFGPGTRLTVL.

Remarks on this clone: The sample contains more than one DNA sequence encoding this CDR3. The rearrangement uses TRBV7-9 and TRBJ1-2, with a tentative D call TRBD1 (5 bases). V was pared by 1 base and J by 1 base, with 10 bases between. This CDR3 region has 15 residues. CDR1 and CDR2 from the germline V gene are SEHNR and FQNEAQ (reference sequence). The CDR3 nucleotides read TGTGCCAGCAGCTTAGGCGACAGCTTTAACTATGGCTACACCTTC. Residues: CASSLGDSFNYGYTF.